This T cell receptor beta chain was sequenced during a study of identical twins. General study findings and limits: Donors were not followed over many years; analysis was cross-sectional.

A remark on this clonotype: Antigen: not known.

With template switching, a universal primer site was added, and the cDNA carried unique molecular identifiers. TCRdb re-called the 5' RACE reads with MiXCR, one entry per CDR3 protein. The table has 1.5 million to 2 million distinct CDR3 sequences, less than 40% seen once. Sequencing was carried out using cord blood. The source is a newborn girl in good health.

The CDR3 loop is CASRQKTAGEDPDTQYF. CDR3 DNA sequence: TGTGCCAGCAGACAAAAAACCGCGGGAGAGGATCCGGATACGCAGTATTTT. The V and J genes are TRBV5-6 and TRBJ2-3, with 7 bases fitting TRBD2. The CDR3 is made up of 17 amino acids. The V segment lost 5 bases and the J segment 6 bases; nucleotides outside the gene matches: 18. The germline CDR1 and CDR2 sequences are SGHDT and YYEEEE.